The 26 T cell receptor beta chains listed next were all sequenced from one sample in a study of blood T cell repertoires in COVID-19. Some clones are missing from TCRdb's copy, which holds only in-frame ones; the method was immunoSEQ multiplex PCR. The sample includes some 150,000 clones, approximately 84% of them seen just once. Source material: peripheral blood. The receptors come from a man aged 35 to 55 who had recovered from COVID-19.

This clone was counted a single time. V is TRBV5-6 and J is TRBJ2-4; 7 positions agree with TRBD1. Per the germline V gene, CDR1 is SGHDT and CDR2 is YYEEEE. The V segment lost 0 bases and the J segment 8 bases; nucleotides outside the gene matches: 5. CDR3 length: 14 amino acids. The CDR3 DNA reads TGTGCCAGCAGCTTGGGGCCAGGGGGATACATTCAGTACTTC. Amino acids: CASSLGPGGYIQYF.

This clone was observed a handful of times. The CDR3 spells CASSLAGEFEAFF. CDR3 nucleotide sequence: TGTGCCAGCAGCTTAGCAGGGGAATTCGAAGCTTTCTTT. The chain has TRBV11-2 and TRBJ1-1, with D tentatively TRBD1 (6 bases). Germline assignment: CDR1 SGHAT and CDR2 FQNNGV. Trimming pared 1 base from V and 8 bases from J, leaving 11 bases between. The CDR3 runs to 13 residues. The full variable domain, completed using reference TRBV11-2 and TRBJ1-1, is EAGVAQSPRYKIIEKRQSVAFWCNPISGHATLYWYQQILGQGPKLLIQFQNNGVVDDSQLPKDRFSAERLKGVDSTLKIQPAKLEDSAVYLCASSLAGEFEAFFGQGTRLTVV.

Only a few counts were recorded for this clone. This chain joins TRBV3-1 (or the pseudogene TRBV3-2) and TRBJ2-3; TRBD1 agrees at 11 bases. The germline V gene encodes CDR1 LGHDT and CDR2 YNNKEL (reference sequence). V lost 4 bases and J lost 4; bases outside the gene matches: 4. The CDR3 extends over 15 amino acids. The CDR3 DNA sequence: TGTGCCAGCAGCCCCCCGGGACAGGGGGCAGATACGCAGTATTTT. Its protein product is CASSPPGQGADTQYF.

The J gene is TRBJ2-7, the V gene TRBV27; 8 bases agree with TRBD1. The CDR3 spans 15 residues. The trim removed 5 bases at V and 3 bases at J, leaving 9 bases unmatched. Germline CDR1 is MNHEY and CDR2 is SMNVEV (reference sequence). The CDR3 coding sequence is TGTGCCAGCAGTCTAGACAGGGGTGGAGGCTACGAGCAGTACTTC. Its translation is CASSLDRGGGYEQYF.

J is TRBJ1-3 and V is TRBV2; D remains ambiguous. CDR3 length: 13 residues. Germline assignment: CDR1 SNHLY and CDR2 FYNNEI. V was clipped by 8 bases and J by 4 bases, with 12 bases between them. The CDR3 is CASLLEVGNTIYF. CDR3 coding DNA: TGTGCCAGCTTACTCGAGGTCGGAAACACCATATATTTT.

The chain couples TRBV9 to TRBJ2-1, with 9 bases that match TRBD2. V gave up 0 bases and J gave up 9 bases; unmatched junction bases: 10. This CDR3 is 16 amino acids long. Per the germline V gene, CDR1 is SGDLS and CDR2 is YYNGEE. As DNA, the CDR3 is TGTGCCAGCAGCGTAGGGAGCGGGGGGCAAGGGGGTGAGCAGTTCTTC. It codes for CASSVGSGGQGGEQFF.

The chain has TRBV21-1 and TRBJ1-1. TRBV21-1 is classified as a pseudogene. There are 13 residues in the CDR3. The CDR3 reads CATAEGMNTEAFF. CDR3 DNA sequence: TGTGCCACTGCGGAGGGAATGAACACTGAAGCTTTCTTT.

This clone was counted once. This rearrangement joins TRBV6-5 to TRBJ2-1; the D gene is possibly TRBD1 (6 bases). CDR3 length equals 14 residues. The V gene's germline CDR1 is MNHEY and CDR2 SVGAGI. V lost 6 bases and J 9 bases, leaving 18 bases between the germline ends. CDR3 loop: CASSRNQGLGEQFF. For the CDR3, the DNA is TGTGCCAGCAGCCGAAACCAGGGGTTGGGTGAGCAGTTCTTC.

This clone was observed once. The chain recombines TRBV6-5 with TRBJ1-1, with 7 bases aligning to TRBD1. Trimming took 2 bases from V and 4 from J; bases not matched to a gene: 4. Germline V gene sequence: CDR1 MNHEY, CDR2 SVGAGI. The CDR3 has 14 amino acids. CDR3 sequence: CASSYNQGGTEAFF. CDR3 nucleotide sequence: TGTGCCAGCAGTTACAATCAGGGGGGCACTGAAGCTTTCTTT.

The chain is built from TRBV9 and TRBJ1-3; tentative D call: TRBD1 (5 bases). Germline CDR1 SGDLS, CDR2 YYNGEE. Between the trimmed V and J ends, which lost 2 bases and 1 base, there was a span of 16 bases. The CDR3 extends over 17 amino acids. The CDR3 sequence is CASSVGGTPLSGNTIYF. CDR3 coding DNA: TGTGCCAGCAGCGTCGGGGGGACTCCGCTATCTGGAAACACCATATATTTT. Full variable domain (rest looked up from reference TRBV9 and TRBJ1-3): DSGVTQTPKHLITATGQRVTLRCSPRSGDLSVYWYQQSLDQGLQFLIQYYNGEERAKGNILERFSAQQFPDLHSELNLSSLELGDSALYFCASSVGGTPLSGNTIYFGEGSWLTVV.

J is TRBJ2-2 and V is TRBV21-1; the table's D call, TRBD1, was not checked against the DNA. TRBV21-1 is termed a pseudogene. The CDR3 is 16 amino acids. CDR3 protein: CASRRMGQGFTGELFF. The CDR3 DNA reads as TGTGCCAGCAGGCGAATGGGACAGGGATTCACCGGGGAGCTGTTTTTT.

This chain's CDR3 is CASSPRGGTEAFF. Written as DNA, the CDR3 is TGTGCCAGCAGTCCCCGGGGGGGCACTGAAGCTTTCTTT. The chain employs TRBV6-5 and TRBJ1-1; D might be TRBD1 (5 bases). The CDR3 extends over 13 amino acids. Deletions cut 5 bases from V and 4 bases from J, with 11 bases between. Germline V lookup: CDR1 MNHEY, CDR2 SVGAGI.

This clone was seen a handful of times. V gene TRBV14 combines with J gene TRBJ1-1; possible D gene TRBD1, 5 bases. CDR3 length: 13 amino acids. V was clipped by 4 bases and J by 10 bases, with 16 bases between them. Germline loops: CDR1 SGHDN, CDR2 FVKESK. CDR3 in amino acids: CASSLDRSGSAFF. The CDR3 nucleotides are TGTGCCAGCAGCCTTGACAGATCAGGTTCAGCTTTCTTT. Drawing the rest from reference TRBV14 and TRBJ1-1, the complete variable domain is EAGVTQFPSHSVIEKGQTVTLRCDPISGHDNLYWYRRVMGKEIKFLLHFVKESKQDESGMPNNRFLAERTGGTYSTLKVQPAELEDSGVYFCASSLDRSGSAFFGQGTRLTVV.

This chain connects TRBV18 to TRBJ2-7, with D possibly matching TRBD1 (5 bases). Per germline, CDR1 KGHSH and CDR2 LQKENI. The CDR3 consists of 13 residues. V lost 6 bases to trimming and J lost 3 bases, with 12 bases between them. The CDR3 DNA reads TGTGCCAGCTCGCTCGGACACCGCTACGAGCAGTACTTC. Amino acid sequence: CASSLGHRYEQYF.

The J gene is TRBJ1-2, the V gene TRBV7-6, with D maybe TRBD1 (5 bases). Germline CDR1 reads SGHVS; CDR2 reads FNYEAQ. Trimming took off 5 bases at V and 4 bases at J, with 11 bases between the two ends. The CDR3 runs to 13 residues. The CDR3 is CASSPGGLYGYTF. The CDR3 DNA sequence: TGTGCCAGCAGCCCGGGGGGACTCTATGGCTACACCTTC.

This clone was detected a few times. The chain is built from TRBV7-2 and TRBJ2-7; TRBD2 aligns across 10 bases. The germline gives CDR1 SGHTA, CDR2 FQGNSA. Germline trimming cut 0 bases from V and 6 bases from J; bases unmatched to any gene: 8. This CDR3 region has 16 residues. This CDR3 reads CASSLATSGNRLEQYF. The CDR3 region has the DNA TGTGCCAGCAGCTTAGCAACTAGCGGGAACCGGCTCGAGCAGTACTTC.

The chain employs TRBV20-1 and TRBJ2-1, with a weak D call TRBD2 (6 bases). The CDR3 totals 11 residues. V lost 5 bases, J lost 7 bases, and 9 bases lay in between. Germline-derived CDR1 and CDR2 are DFQATT and SNEGSKA (reference sequence). CDR3 amino acids: CSAQGGNEQFF. The CDR3 DNA follows: TGCAGTGCTCAAGGAGGGAATGAGCAGTTCTTC.

The chain is built from TRBV4-3 and TRBJ2-7; 7 bases line up with TRBD1. The CDR3 loop spans 15 amino acids. Germline V lookup: CDR1 LGHNA, CDR2 YSLEER. V was pared by 1 base and J by 2 bases, with 5 bases of the junction left unmatched. The CDR3 region is CASSQGAGGAYEQYF. Here the CDR3 DNA reads TGCGCCAGCAGCCAAGGAGCAGGGGGTGCCTACGAGCAGTACTTC.

Note on this clone: An end of the junction differs from the germline gene, which may be a read error. The chain combines TRBV30 with TRBJ1-2, with D unresolved. The CDR3 is made up of 13 amino acids. Germline CDR1 reads GTSNPN; CDR2 reads SVGIG (reference sequence). The CDR3 coding sequence is TGTGCCCGGAGAGAGGGCCTACAATATGGCTACACCTTC. Its protein product is CARREGLQYGYTF.

CDR3 amino acids: CASSLLGLNTEAFF. The CDR3, as DNA: TGTGCCAGCAGTTTACTGGGCCTGAACACTGAAGCTTTCTTT. J is TRBJ1-1 and V is TRBV27; D not resolved. Germline CDR1 is MNHEY and CDR2 is SMNVEV (reference sequence). V was cut by 2 bases and J by 0 bases, with 7 bases left in between. There are 14 residues in the CDR3.

V and J are TRBV27 and TRBJ1-2; 9 bases align to TRBD1. After removal of 0 bases from V and 2 bases from J, the junction contained 1 base not matched to a gene. CDR3 size: 15 residues. Per the germline V gene, CDR1 is MNHEY and CDR2 is SMNVEV (reference sequence). CDR3 loop: CASSLSGTGNYGYTF. The CDR3 DNA reads TGTGCCAGCAGTTTATCCGGGACAGGGAACTATGGCTACACCTTC.

The genes are TRBV6-5 and TRBJ2-2; 10 nucleotides align to TRBD2. In germline, CDR1 is MNHEY, CDR2 SVGAGI. With 6 bases clipped from V and 9 bases from J, the junction kept 7 bases outside the gene matches. The CDR3 totals 14 residues. The CDR3 loop is CASREREGRWELFF. In nucleotides, the CDR3 is TGTGCCAGCAGAGAGCGGGAGGGCCGCTGGGAGCTGTTTTTT.

This clone has just one count. CDR3 sequence reads: CASRPTSGAEQYF. The CDR3 DNA reads as TGTGCCAGCAGGCCCACTAGCGGCGCCGAGCAGTACTTC. The chain couples TRBV12-3 or TRBV12-4 to TRBJ2-7; 8 nucleotides match TRBD2. CDR3 size: 13 residues. Trimming removed 6 bases from V and 6 bases from J; junction bases left unmatched: 7.

The J gene is TRBJ1-3, the V gene TRBV18; D is unresolved. V lost 2 bases and J 2 bases, leaving 7 bases between the germline ends. Per germline, CDR1 KGHSH and CDR2 LQKENI. The CDR3 covers 14 residues. For the CDR3, the DNA is TGTGCCAGCTCACCAGACAAGGCTGGAAACACCATATATTTT. As protein: CASSPDKAGNTIYF.

The chain uses TRBV29-1 and TRBJ1-2, with TRBD1 matching 7 bases. Per the germline V gene, CDR1 is SQVTM and CDR2 is ANQGSEA. The junction had 11 bases not matched to a gene; V was cut back by 6 bases and J by 1 base. The length of the CDR3 is 15 residues. The CDR3 DNA sequence: TGCAGCGTCTCTACAGGGGACAACTTTAACTATGGCTACACCTTC. Translating it yields CSVSTGDNFNYGYTF.

This chain joins TRBV9 and TRBJ1-2; 7 bases are shared with TRBD1. Germline-derived CDR1 and CDR2 are SGDLS and YYNGEE. Trimming removed 3 bases from V and 2 bases from J; junction bases left unmatched: 1. The CDR3 sequence is 13 residues long. CDR3 sequence reads: CASSGGQNYGYTF. The DNA of the CDR3 is TGTGCCAGCAGCGGGGGACAGAACTATGGCTACACCTTC.